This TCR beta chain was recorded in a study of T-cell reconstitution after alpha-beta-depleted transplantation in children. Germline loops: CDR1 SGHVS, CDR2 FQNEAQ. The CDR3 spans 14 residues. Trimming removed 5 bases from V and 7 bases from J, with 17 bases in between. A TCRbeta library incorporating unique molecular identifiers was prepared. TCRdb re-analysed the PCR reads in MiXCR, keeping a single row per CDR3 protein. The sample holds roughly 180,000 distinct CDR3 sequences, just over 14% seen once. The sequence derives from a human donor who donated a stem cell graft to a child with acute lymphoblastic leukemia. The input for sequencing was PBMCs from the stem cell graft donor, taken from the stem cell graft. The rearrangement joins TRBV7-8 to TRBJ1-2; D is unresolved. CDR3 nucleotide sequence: TGTGCCAGCAGCCCGATGGTTACCGGGTTTGGCTACACCTTC. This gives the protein CASSPMVTGFGYTF.